This T cell receptor (beta chain) was sequenced for a study of blood T cell repertoires in COVID-19. Study-wide background: COVID-19 samples from acute and convalescent phases originated in the United States, Italy and Spain. T cells, B-cell-depleted T cells, or PBMCs provided the cDNA or gDNA that served as material.

This CDR3 comprises 18 residues. The germline CDR1 and CDR2 sequences are SGHDN and FVKESK. Unmatched junction bases numbered 12, after V lost 7 bases and J lost 0 bases. Per the authors' pipeline: Using reference gene primer amplification, nucleated cell counts were estimated. Assay used: immunoSEQ multiplex PCR; TCRdb lists only in-frame clones, some missing. V, J and clone size were drawn from that table, and D and trimming were deduced from the DNA. The sample records about 160,000 clones, under 85% being singletons. The source of this sequence is an older man who had recovered from COVID-19. Material for sequencing was peripheral blood. The V call is TRBV14, the J call TRBJ2-7, with TRBD2 matching over 13 bases. CDR3 residues: CASNYSTSGRPSSYEQYF. DNA for the CDR3: TGTGCCAGCAACTATTCGACTAGCGGGAGGCCTAGCTCCTACGAGCAGTACTTC.